The 9 T cell receptor beta chains below all came from one sample that was sequenced in a study of regulatory T cells in long-lasting Graves disease. Indicated time point: persistent/refractory GD, antithyroid drugs over 5 years with positive TRAb. Generation of the TCR library employed RNA extracted from PBMCs. CDR3-region Arm-PCR and iRepertoire HTBI primers produced the TCR beta libraries. TCRdb called the multiplex PCR reads again in MiXCR, with one record for every CDR3 protein. The sample lists 600,000 to 850,000 distinct CDR3 sequences, about 32% occurring once. The material was peripheral blood mononuclear cells (PBMCs), obtained when the disease was refractory, from a patient treated with antithyroid drugs. The receptors were gathered from a female donor with Graves disease.

The chain recombines TRBV30 with TRBJ1-3; tentative D call: TRBD1 (5 bases). Trimming cost V 0 bases and J 1 base, with 10 bases left between them. The CDR3 covers 15 residues. The germline V gene has CDR1 GTSNPN and CDR2 SVGIG (reference sequence). The CDR3: CAWSVDTASGNTIYF. The CDR3 nucleotides are TGTGCCTGGAGTGTGGACACCGCTTCTGGAAACACCATATATTTT.

The genes are TRBV10-3 and TRBJ1-5; D may be TRBD1 (5 bases). The germline gives CDR1 ENHRY, CDR2 SYGVKD. V lost 6 bases to trimming and J lost 5 bases, with 11 bases between them. The CDR3 extends over 13 amino acids. As DNA, the CDR3 is TGTGCCATCAGCCCCGGCAGGGATCAGCCCCAGCATTTT. Translating gives CAISPGRDQPQHF.

This clonotype was detected many times. This sequence joins TRBV28 and TRBJ2-2; no clear D gene. The V gene's germline CDR1 is MDHEN and CDR2 SYDVKM. The CDR3 totals 14 residues. In DNA, the CDR3 is TGTGTGTCGGTTCCGTCCCTTAACACCGGGGAGCTGTTTTTT. Protein: CVSVPSLNTGELFF.

The chain employs TRBV19 and TRBJ1-6; D may be TRBD1 (6 bases). Germline assignment: CDR1 LNHDA and CDR2 SQIVND (reference sequence). This CDR3 is built from 13 residues. V was clipped by 3 bases and J by 10 bases, with 10 bases between them. In DNA form, the CDR3 reads TGTGCCAGTAGTATCGGGGGGCGATCACCCCTCCACTTT. It encodes CASSIGGRSPLHF.

CDR3 bases: TGCGCCAGCACCATGACAGGGCTGCTAGAGACCCAGTACTTC. Its translation: CASTMTGLLETQYF. The chain uses TRBV5-1 and TRBJ2-5, with 7 bases lining up with TRBD1. Germline V lookup: CDR1 SGHRS, CDR2 YFSETQ. V shed 6 bases and J 4 bases; nucleotides not matched to a gene: 9. This CDR3 contains 14 residues. Complete variable domain (other parts from reference TRBV5-1 and TRBJ2-5): KAGVTQTPRYLIKTRGQQVTLSCSPISGHRSVSWYQQTPGQGLQFLFEYFSETQRNKGNFPGRFSGRQFSNSRSEMNVSTLELGDSALYLCASTMTGLLETQYFGPGTRLLVL.

This clonotype was counted only a few times. The V and J genes are TRBV20-1 and TRBJ2-7; TRBD2 matches at 9 bases. The V gene's germline CDR1 is DFQATT and CDR2 SNEGSKA (reference sequence). The CDR3 spans 14 residues. The trim removed 3 bases at V and 5 bases at J, leaving 8 bases unmatched. The DNA of the CDR3 is TGCAGTGCTAGCTTAGCGGGAGAGGGCGACGAGCAGTACTTC. Protein sequence: CSASLAGEGDEQYF.

This clonotype turned up a few times. V gene TRBV6-1 combines with J gene TRBJ1-5, with TRBD1 identical over 9 bases. CDR3 length: 12 amino acids. Trimming took 11 bases from V and 5 from J; bases not matched to a gene: 4. From germline, CDR1 is MNHNS and CDR2 SASEGT. The CDR3 is CAGGQGYQPQHF. The CDR3 DNA reads TGTGCCGGGGGACAGGGCTATCAGCCCCAGCATTTT.

This clonotype was found many times. As DNA, the CDR3 is TGTGCCAGCAGGCCTAGCGGGAGCGACGAGCAGTACTTC. This gives the protein CASRPSGSDEQYF. The rearrangement uses TRBV6-1 and TRBJ2-7; 10 nucleotides match TRBD2. V gave up 6 bases and J gave up 5 bases; unmatched junction bases: 4. The CDR3 spans 13 residues. The germline V gene encodes CDR1 MNHNS and CDR2 SASEGT.

This clonotype showed up just a few times. V gene TRBV27 combines with J gene TRBJ1-1; the D gene is possibly TRBD1 (6 bases). Per the germline V gene, CDR1 is MNHEY and CDR2 is SMNVEV (reference sequence). The CDR3 runs to 18 residues. The V end was cut by 1 base, the J end by 0 bases, with 18 bases between. CDR3 coding DNA: TGTGCCAGCAGTTTATACAGGGACGTCCCACAGATGAACACTGAAGCTTTCTTT. Its translation: CASSLYRDVPQMNTEAFF.